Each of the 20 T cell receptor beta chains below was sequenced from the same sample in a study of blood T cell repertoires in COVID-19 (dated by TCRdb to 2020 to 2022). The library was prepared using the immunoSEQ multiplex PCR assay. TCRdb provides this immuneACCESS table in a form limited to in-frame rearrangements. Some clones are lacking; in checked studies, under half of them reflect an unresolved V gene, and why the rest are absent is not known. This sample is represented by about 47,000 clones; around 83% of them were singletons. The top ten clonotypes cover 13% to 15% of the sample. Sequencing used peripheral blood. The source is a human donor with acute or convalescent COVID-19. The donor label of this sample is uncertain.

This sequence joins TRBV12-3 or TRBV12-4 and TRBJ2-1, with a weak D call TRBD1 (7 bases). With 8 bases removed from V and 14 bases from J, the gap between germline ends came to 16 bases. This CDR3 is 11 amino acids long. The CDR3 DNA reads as TGTGCCAGCTCGGCGGGGACAGACAAGTTCTTC. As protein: CASSAGTDKFF.

The CDR3 DNA reads TGTGCCAGCAGCCCCGGGGGGGGGCAGGGGAGGCAGTACTTC. It codes for CASSPGGGQGRQYF. The V and J genes are TRBV7-9 and TRBJ2-7; TRBD2 matches at 8 bases. Germline CDR1 and CDR2: SEHNR and FQNEAQ (reference sequence). V shed 5 bases and J 9 bases; nucleotides not matched to a gene: 12. The CDR3 has 14 residues.

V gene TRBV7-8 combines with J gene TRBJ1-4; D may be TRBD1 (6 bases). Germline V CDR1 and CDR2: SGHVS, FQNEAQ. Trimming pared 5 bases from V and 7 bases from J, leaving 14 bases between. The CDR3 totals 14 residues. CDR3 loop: CASSPDRRREKLFF. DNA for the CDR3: TGTGCCAGCAGCCCCGACAGGAGGCGTGAAAAACTGTTTTTT.

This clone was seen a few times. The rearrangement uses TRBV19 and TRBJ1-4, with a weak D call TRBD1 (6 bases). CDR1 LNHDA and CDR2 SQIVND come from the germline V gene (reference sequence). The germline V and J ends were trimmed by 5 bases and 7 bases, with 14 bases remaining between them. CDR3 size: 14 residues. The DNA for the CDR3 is TGTGCCAGTAGTCAAGGGCAGGGGACTGAAAAACTGTTTTTT. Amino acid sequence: CASSQGQGTEKLFF. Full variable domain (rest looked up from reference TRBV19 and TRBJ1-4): DGGITQSPKYLFRKEGQNVTLSCEQNLNHDAMYWYRQDPGQGLRLIYYSQIVNDFQKGDIAEGYSVSREKKESFPLTVTSAQKNPTAFYLCASSQGQGTEKLFFGSGTQLSVL.

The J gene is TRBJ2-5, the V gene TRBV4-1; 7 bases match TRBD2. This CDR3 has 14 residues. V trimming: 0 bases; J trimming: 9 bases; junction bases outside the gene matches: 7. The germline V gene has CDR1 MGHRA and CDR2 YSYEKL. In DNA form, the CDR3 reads TGCGCCAGCAGCCAAGAGGTTGCTCGGGGGGCCCAGTACTTC. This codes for CASSQEVARGAQYF.

CDR3 residues: CASSVANGGNSPLHF. The DNA for the CDR3 is TGTGCCAGCAGCGTTGCAAACGGTGGTAATTCACCCCTCCACTTT. The chain uses TRBV9 and TRBJ1-6; D not certain. Per the germline V gene, CDR1 is SGDLS and CDR2 is YYNGEE. The CDR3 totals 15 residues. Trimming pared 2 bases from V and 6 bases from J, leaving 12 bases between.

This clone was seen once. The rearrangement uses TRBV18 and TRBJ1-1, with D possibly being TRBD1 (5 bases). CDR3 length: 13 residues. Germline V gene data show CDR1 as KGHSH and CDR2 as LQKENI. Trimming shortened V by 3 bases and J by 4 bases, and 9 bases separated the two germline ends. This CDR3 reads CASSPSGVTEAFF. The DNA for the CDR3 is TGTGCCAGCTCACCTTCGGGGGTCACTGAAGCTTTCTTT. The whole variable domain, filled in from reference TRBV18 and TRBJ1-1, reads NAGVMQNPRHLVRRRGQEARLRCSPMKGHSHVYWYRQLPEEGLKFMVYLQKENIIDESGMPKERFSAEFPKEGPSILRIQQVVRGDSAAYFCASSPSGVTEAFFGQGTRLTVV.

CDR3 sequence (DNA): TGTGCCATCGGAAGGGGGCCGGGTGAAAAACTGTTTTTT. Amino acids: CAIGRGPGEKLFF. The chain combines TRBV10-3 with TRBJ1-4; 7 bases match TRBD1. With 8 bases clipped from V and 7 bases from J, the junction kept 7 bases outside the gene matches. This CDR3 spans 13 amino acids. Germline V gives CDR1 ENHRY, CDR2 SYGVKD.

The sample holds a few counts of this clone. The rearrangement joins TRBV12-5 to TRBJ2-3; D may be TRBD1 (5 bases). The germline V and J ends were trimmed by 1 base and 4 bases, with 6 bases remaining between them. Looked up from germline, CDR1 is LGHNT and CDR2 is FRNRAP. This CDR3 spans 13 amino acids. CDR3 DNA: TGTGCTAGTGGTTTGGCAGGGTCAGATACGCAGTATTTT. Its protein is CASGLAGSDTQYF.

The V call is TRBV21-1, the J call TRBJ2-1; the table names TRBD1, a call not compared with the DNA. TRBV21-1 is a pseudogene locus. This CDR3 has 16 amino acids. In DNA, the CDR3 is TGTGCCAGCAGCAAAGCGACGACAGGTCGACGGTGTGAGCAGTTCTTC. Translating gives CASSKATTGRRCEQFF.

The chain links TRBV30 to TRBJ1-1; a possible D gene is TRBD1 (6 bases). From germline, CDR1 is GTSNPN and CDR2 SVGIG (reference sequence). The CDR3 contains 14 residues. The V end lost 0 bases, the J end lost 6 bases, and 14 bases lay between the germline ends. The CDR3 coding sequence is TGTGCCTGGAGTGTGGGGCATAAGGGGGCTGAAGCTTTCTTT. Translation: CAWSVGHKGAEAFF.

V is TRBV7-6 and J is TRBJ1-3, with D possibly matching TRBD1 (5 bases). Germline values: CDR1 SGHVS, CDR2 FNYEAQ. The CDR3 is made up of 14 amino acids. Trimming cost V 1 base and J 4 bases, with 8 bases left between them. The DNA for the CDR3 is TGTGCCAGCAGCTTAGGACAGCAGGGAAACACCATATATTTT. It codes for CASSLGQQGNTIYF.

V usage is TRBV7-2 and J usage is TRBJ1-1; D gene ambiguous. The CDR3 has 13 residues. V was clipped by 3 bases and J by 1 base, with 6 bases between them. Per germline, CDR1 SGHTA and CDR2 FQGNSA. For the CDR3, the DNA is TGTGCCAGCAGCTTGTACGGGAACACTGAAGCTTTCTTT. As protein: CASSLYGNTEAFF.

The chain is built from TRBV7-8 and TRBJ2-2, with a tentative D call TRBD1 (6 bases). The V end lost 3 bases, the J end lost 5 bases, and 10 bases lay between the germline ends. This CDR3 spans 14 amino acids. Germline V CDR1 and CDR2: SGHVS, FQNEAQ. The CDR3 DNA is TGTGCCAGCAGCTTGGGGGCGCGGACCGGGGAGCTGTTTTTT. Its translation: CASSLGARTGELFF.

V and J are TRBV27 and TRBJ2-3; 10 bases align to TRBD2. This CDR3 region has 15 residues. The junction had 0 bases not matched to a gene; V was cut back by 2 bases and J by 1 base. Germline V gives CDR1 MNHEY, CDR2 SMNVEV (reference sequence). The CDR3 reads CASSLGTSGTDTQYF. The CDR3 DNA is TGTGCCAGCAGTTTAGGGACTAGCGGCACAGATACGCAGTATTTT.

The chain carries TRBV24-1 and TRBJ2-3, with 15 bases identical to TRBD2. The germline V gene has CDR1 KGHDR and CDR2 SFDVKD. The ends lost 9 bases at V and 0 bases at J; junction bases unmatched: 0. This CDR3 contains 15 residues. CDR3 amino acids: CATGLAGGSTDTQYF. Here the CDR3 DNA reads TGTGCCACCGGACTAGCGGGGGGGAGCACAGATACGCAGTATTTT.

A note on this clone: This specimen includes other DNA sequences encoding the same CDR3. The CDR3 nucleotides are TGTGCCAGCAGTCTTATGAACACTGAAGCTTTCTTT. Translated, it gives CASSLMNTEAFF. The chain combines TRBV6-2 or TRBV6-3 with TRBJ1-1, with unresolved D. Trimming shortened V by 5 bases and J by 0 bases, and 4 bases separated the two germline ends. The CDR3 covers 12 residues. Germline-derived CDR1 and CDR2 are MNHEY and SVGEGT.

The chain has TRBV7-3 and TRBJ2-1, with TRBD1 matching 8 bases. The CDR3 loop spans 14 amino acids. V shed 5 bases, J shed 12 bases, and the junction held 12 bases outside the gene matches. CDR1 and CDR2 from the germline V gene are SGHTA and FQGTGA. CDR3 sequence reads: CASSTAGSGGRQFF. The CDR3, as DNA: TGTGCCAGCAGCACCGCTGGTTCAGGGGGCCGGCAGTTCTTC.

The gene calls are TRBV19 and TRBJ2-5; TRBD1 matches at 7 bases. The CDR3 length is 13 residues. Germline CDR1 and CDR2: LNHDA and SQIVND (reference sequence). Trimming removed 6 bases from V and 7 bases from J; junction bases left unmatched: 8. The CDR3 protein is CASRGQPPGTQYF. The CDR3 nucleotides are TGTGCCAGTAGGGGACAGCCTCCCGGGACCCAGTACTTC.

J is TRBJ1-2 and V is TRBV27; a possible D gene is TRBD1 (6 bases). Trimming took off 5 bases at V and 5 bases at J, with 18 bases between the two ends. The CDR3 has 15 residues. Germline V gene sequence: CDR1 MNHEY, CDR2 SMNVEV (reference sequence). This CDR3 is CASSPLDRIAYGYTF. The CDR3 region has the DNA TGTGCCAGCAGTCCCCTAGACAGGATAGCATATGGCTACACCTTC.